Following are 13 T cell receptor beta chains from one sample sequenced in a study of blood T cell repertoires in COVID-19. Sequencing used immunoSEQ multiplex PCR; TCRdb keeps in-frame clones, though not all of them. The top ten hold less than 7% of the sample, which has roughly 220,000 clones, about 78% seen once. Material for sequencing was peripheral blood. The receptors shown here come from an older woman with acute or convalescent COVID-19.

The CDR3 loop is CASSWTVGNTIYF. The CDR3, as DNA: TGTGCCAGCAGTTGGACAGTCGGAAACACCATATATTTT. The gene calls are TRBV16 and TRBJ1-3, with a possible D match to TRBD1 (6 bases). Trimming removed 6 bases from V and 4 bases from J, with 10 bases in between. There are 13 residues in the CDR3. Germline V CDR1 and CDR2: KGHSY, FQNENV.

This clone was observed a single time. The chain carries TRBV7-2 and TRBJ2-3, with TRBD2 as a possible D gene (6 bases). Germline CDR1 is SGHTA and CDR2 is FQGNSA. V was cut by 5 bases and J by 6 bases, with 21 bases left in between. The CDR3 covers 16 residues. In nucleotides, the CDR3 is TGTGCCAGCAGCCCTCGGGGGATAGGCACACGCGATACGCAGTATTTT. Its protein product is CASSPRGIGTRDTQYF.

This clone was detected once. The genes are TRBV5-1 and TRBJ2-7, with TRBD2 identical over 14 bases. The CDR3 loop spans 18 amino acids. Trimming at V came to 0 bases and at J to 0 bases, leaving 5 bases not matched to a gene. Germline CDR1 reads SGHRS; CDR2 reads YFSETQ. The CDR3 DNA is TGCGCCAGCAGCTTGGAGACTAGCGGGAGGGCCAGCTCCTACGAGCAGTACTTC. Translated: CASSLETSGRASSYEQYF.

The chain's CDR3 is CASSLLGSGNTIYF. The CDR3 region has the DNA TGTGCCAGCAGTCTCCTAGGCTCTGGAAACACCATATATTTT. This rearrangement joins TRBV6-5 to TRBJ1-3; the D is unclear. Germline V gene lookup returns CDR1 MNHEY and CDR2 SVGAGI. CDR3 length: 14 residues. V lost 5 bases to trimming and J lost 0 bases, with 8 bases between them.

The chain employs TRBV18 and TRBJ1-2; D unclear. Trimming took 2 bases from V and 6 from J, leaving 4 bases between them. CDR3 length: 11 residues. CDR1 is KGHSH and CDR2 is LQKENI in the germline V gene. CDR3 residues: CASSPGDGYTF. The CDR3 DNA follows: TGTGCCAGCTCACCAGGAGATGGCTACACCTTC.

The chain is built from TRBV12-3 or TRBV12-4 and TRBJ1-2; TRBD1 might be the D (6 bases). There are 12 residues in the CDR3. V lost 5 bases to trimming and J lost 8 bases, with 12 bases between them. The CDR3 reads CASSQGQHGYTF. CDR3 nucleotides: TGTGCCAGCAGTCAGGGGCAACACGGCTACACCTTC.

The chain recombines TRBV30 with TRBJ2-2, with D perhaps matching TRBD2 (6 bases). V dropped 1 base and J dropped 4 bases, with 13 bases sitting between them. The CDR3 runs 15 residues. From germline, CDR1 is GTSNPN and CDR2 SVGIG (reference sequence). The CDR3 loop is CAWSGERGGTGELFF. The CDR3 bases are TGTGCCTGGAGTGGTGAACGGGGAGGCACCGGGGAGCTGTTTTTT.

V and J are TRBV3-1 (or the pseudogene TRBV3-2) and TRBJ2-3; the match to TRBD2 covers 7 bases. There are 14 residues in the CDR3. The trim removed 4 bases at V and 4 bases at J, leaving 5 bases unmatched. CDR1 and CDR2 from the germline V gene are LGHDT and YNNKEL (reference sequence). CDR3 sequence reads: CASSPLGLADTQYF. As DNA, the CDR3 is TGTGCCAGCAGCCCCCTCGGACTAGCAGATACGCAGTATTTT.

The CDR3 loop reads CASVGQANYNSPLHF. The CDR3 DNA is TGTGCCAGCGTGGGACAGGCAAACTATAATTCACCCCTCCACTTT. J is TRBJ1-6 and V is TRBV2, with 8 positions matching TRBD1. The V and J ends lost 8 bases and 3 bases, in that order; junction bases with no gene match: 6. Germline assignment: CDR1 SNHLY and CDR2 FYNNEI. The CDR3 has 15 residues.

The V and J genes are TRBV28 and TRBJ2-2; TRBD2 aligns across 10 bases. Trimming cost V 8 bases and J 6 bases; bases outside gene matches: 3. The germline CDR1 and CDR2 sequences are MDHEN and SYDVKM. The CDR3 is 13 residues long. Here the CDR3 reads CASWSGRAGELFF. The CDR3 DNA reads TGTGCCAGCTGGAGCGGGAGGGCCGGGGAGCTGTTTTTT.

Here the CDR3 reads CASSLGQGPNEKLFF. CDR3 sequence (DNA): TGTGCCAGCAGCTTGGGACAGGGCCCTAATGAAAAACTGTTTTTT. V gene TRBV5-6 combines with J gene TRBJ1-4; 7 nucleotides align to TRBD1. Trimming at V came to 0 bases and at J to 3 bases, leaving 2 bases not matched to a gene. CDR3 length: 15 residues. Germline-derived CDR1 and CDR2 are SGHDT and YYEEEE.

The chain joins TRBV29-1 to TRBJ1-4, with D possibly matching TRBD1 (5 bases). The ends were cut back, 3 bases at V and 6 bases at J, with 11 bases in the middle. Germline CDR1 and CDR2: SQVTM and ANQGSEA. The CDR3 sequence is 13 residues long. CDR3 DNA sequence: TGCAGCGTTGATATTGGGGGGGATGAAAAACTGTTTTTT. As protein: CSVDIGGDEKLFF.

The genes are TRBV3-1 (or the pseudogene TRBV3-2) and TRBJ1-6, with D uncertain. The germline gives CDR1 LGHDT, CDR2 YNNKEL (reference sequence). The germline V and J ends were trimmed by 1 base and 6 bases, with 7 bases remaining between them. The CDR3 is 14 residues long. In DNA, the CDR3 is TGTGCCAGCAGCCAAGTTGGCAGTAATTCACCCCTCCACTTT. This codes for CASSQVGSNSPLHF.